These T cell receptor beta chains were read from a single sample in a study of Ad26.COV2.S vaccination and SARS-CoV-2 variants. Sequenced by immunoSEQ multiplex PCR; TCRdb stores in-frame clones only, minus some. This sample has fewer than 400,000 clones; just under 85% occur once, and the top ten carry under 2.5%. The material sequenced was peripheral blood, taken in a trial of Ad26.COV2.S vaccine versus placebo. The receptors derive from a person between 18 and 65 years old who received the Ad26.COV2.S COVID-19 vaccine or a placebo. CDR3s include the opening cysteine and the closing phenylalanine or tryptophan. A D gene is named only where the DNA matches it firmly.

d_gene | j_gene | v_gene | CDR3aa
NA | TRBJ1-4 | TRBV5-1 | CASSQTGSNEKLFF
TRBD2 | TRBJ2-3 | TRBV7-3 | CASSPTGTSGGRDTDTQYF
NA | TRBJ2-2 | TRBV5-1 | CASSPPNTGELFF
TRBD1 | TRBJ1-3 | TRBV30 | CAWSIQGMSGNTIYF
NA | TRBJ2-7 | TRBV7-9 | CASSSQGRDEQYF
TRBD1 | TRBJ2-1 | TRBV28 | CATHTGGTYNEQFF
TRBD1 | TRBJ2-5 | TRBV7-2 | CASSSGTGRGGETQYF
NA | TRBJ1-2 | TRBV3-1/TRBV3-2 | CASREGGGYGYTF
TRBD2 | TRBJ2-1 | TRBV10-3 | CAISDTTSGVEQFF
TRBD1 | TRBJ1-2 | TRBV7-9 | CASSPPGQGAYGYTF
NA | TRBJ2-5 | TRBV9 | CASSPMLGAGYETQYF
TRBD2 | TRBJ2-5 | TRBV5-1 | CASSPAGGSETQYF
NA | TRBJ1-2 | TRBV21-1 | CASSVPGFPGYTF
TRBD2 | TRBJ2-7 | TRBV7-9 | CASSLVRGSSYEQYF
NA | TRBJ1-4 | TRBV5-4 | CASSLYSNEKLFF
NA | TRBJ2-1 | TRBV6-6 | CASILGVGKGYNEQFF
TRBD1 | TRBJ1-1 | TRBV7-9 | CASSPGTGYTEAFF
NA | TRBJ1-6 | TRBV10-3 | CAISRQDYNSPLHF
NA | TRBJ1-6 | TRBV2 | CATSQEGGSYNSPLHF